This record looks at one T cell receptor beta chain sequence and its context. Patients aged 18 to 65 had newly diagnosed hyperthyroidism lasting under 2 months. Template material for amplifying TCR beta CDR3 regions consisted of RNA transcripts. An initial round of RT-PCR targeting the TCR CDR3 relied on the HTBI primer set. TCRdb reprocessed the multiplex PCR reads with MiXCR, giving one entry per CDR3 protein. The table has hundreds of thousands of distinct CDR3 sequences, 11% to 15% seen once. This sample stems from a study of T cells in Graves' hyperthyroidism and ophthalmopathy. The origin of this receptor is a woman between 18 and 30 years old with Graves' hyperthyroidism. The specimen sequenced was blood.

The CDR3 reads CSAIPDPSTDTQYF. The CDR3 nucleotides are TGCAGTGCTATCCCGGATCCTAGCACAGATACGCAGTATTTT. J is TRBJ2-3 and V is TRBV20-1; D gene uncertain. Germline V gene data show CDR1 as DFQATT and CDR2 as SNEGSKA (reference sequence). The CDR3 covers 14 residues. V lost 4 bases and J 0 bases, leaving 11 bases between the germline ends.